Detailed here is one T cell receptor (beta chain). These data come from a study of regulatory and conventional T cells in breast cancer. Using its own MiXCR run on the PCR reads, TCRdb lists one record per CDR3 protein. The table lists approximately 9,600 distinct CDR3 sequences, just under 35% of them singletons, with more than 5% in the top ten. V lost 3 bases, J lost 7 bases, and 13 bases lay in between. CDR3 length: 13 residues. The material sequenced was conventional T cells from blood. This TCR came from a male donor in good health. The rearrangement uses TRBV12-3 or TRBV12-4 and TRBJ2-7; D might be TRBD2 (6 bases). The CDR3 DNA is TGTGCCAGCAGTTTTATGGAGGGTACGGAGCAGTACTTC. This encodes CASSFMEGTEQYF.